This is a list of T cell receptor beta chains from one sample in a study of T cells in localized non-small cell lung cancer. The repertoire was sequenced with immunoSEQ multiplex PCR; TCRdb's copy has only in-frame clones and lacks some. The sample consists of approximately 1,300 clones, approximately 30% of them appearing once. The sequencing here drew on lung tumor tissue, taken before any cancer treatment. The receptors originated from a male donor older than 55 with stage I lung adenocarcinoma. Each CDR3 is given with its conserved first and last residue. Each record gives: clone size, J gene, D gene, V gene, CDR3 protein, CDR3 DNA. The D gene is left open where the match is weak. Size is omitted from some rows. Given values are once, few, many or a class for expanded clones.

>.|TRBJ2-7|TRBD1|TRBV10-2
CASSQGGTGSVRGYEQYF
TGCGCCAGCAGCCAAGGTGGGACAGGGAGTGTCCGGGGATACGAGCAGTACTTC
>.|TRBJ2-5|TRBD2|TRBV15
CATSRGTSGGAETQYF
TGTGCCACCAGCAGAGGGACTAGCGGGGGGGCAGAGACCCAGTACTTC
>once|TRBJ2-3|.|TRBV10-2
CASSHPGGRTDTQYF
TGCGCCAGCAGTCATCCCGGGGGCCGCACAGATACGCAGTATTTT
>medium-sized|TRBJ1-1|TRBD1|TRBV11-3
CASSLEVGTGDPATEAFF
TGTGCCAGCAGCTTAGAGGTGGGGACAGGGGACCCCGCCACTGAAGCTTTCTTT
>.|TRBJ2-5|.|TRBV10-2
CASSSVDRETQYF
TGCGCCAGCAGTTCGGTCGATCGGGAGACCCAGTACTTC
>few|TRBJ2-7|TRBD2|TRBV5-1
CASSLRPSGQKYEQYF
TGCGCCAGCAGCTTGAGGCCTAGCGGGCAAAAATACGAGCAGTACTTC
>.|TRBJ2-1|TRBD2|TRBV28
CASSLPSGAYNEQFF
TGTGCCAGCAGTCTACCTAGCGGGGCTTACAATGAGCAGTTCTTC
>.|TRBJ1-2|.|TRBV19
CASTNRDTNYGYTF
TGTGCCAGCACGAACCGGGACACAAACTATGGCTACACCTTC
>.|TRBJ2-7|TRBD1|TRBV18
CASSIQQGVYEQYF
TGTGCCAGCTCGATACAACAGGGGGTCTACGAGCAGTACTTC
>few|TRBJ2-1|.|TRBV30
CAWSVPASEQFF
TGTGCCTGGAGTGTACCGGCGAGCGAGCAGTTCTTC
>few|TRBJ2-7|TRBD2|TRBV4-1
CASSQDQSAGTSGRSAYEQYF
TGCGCCAGCAGCCAAGATCAGTCAGCCGGGACTAGCGGGAGATCGGCGTACGAGCAGTACTTC
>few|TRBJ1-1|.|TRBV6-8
CASSPSGEPNSEAFF
TGTGCCAGCAGCCCCTCGGGGGAGCCGAATTCTGAAGCTTTCTTT
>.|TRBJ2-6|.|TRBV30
CAWSGSSGSDLANVLTF
TGTGCCTGGAGTGGATCGTCAGGGAGTGACCTGGCCAACGTCCTGACTTTC
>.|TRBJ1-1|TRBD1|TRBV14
CASSQDTGQHWTEAFF
TGTGCCAGCAGCCAAGACACGGGACAGCATTGGACTGAAGCTTTCTTT
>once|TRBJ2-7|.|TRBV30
CAWSGQGNEQYF
TGTGCCTGGAGTGGTCAGGGGAACGAGCAGTACTTC
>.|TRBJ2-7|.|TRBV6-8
CASSGQSYEQYF
TGTGCCAGCAGTGGGCAATCCTACGAGCAGTACTTC
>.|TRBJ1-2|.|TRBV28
CASSFIHRALYGYTF
TGTGCCAGCAGTTTCATCCACAGGGCGCTATATGGCTACACCTTC
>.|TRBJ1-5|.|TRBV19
CASSISRVNQPQHF
TGTGCCAGTAGTATCTCCAGGGTAAATCAGCCCCAGCATTTT
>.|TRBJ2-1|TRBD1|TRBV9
CASSLDPGQGYNEQFF
TGTGCCAGCAGCTTAGACCCGGGACAGGGGTACAATGAGCAGTTCTTC
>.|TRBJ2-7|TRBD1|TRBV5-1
CASSWPDRAGSSYEQYF
TGCGCCAGCAGCTGGCCCGACAGGGCCGGAAGCTCCTACGAGCAGTACTTC